These 21 T cell receptor beta chains were all obtained from the same sample, sequenced in a study of identical twins. TCRdb processed the 5' RACE reads anew with MiXCR; each CDR3 protein has one entry. The sample carries approximately 210,000 distinct CDR3 sequences, 6.5% recorded once. The data also belong to a second study, concerning T cells expressing NK-cell markers.

Sequencing was carried out using CD8+ T cells sorted from blood. All receptors derive from a woman under 30 in good health.

This clonotype appeared a few times. Being one base from a much bigger clone, this may be a read error. The chain combines TRBV2 with TRBJ1-1; the D is unclear. V was trimmed by 6 bases and J by 3 bases, leaving 2 bases between them. CDR1 is SNHLY and CDR2 is FYNNEI in the germline V gene. The CDR3 spans 10 residues. This CDR3 is CASRHTEAFF. Written as DNA, the CDR3 is TGTGCCAGCAGACACACTGAAGCTTTCTTT.

This clonotype was picked up one time. The V gene is TRBV6-5, the J gene TRBJ2-3; possibly TRBD2 for D (5 bases). The CDR3 is made up of 13 amino acids. Germline V gives CDR1 MNHEY, CDR2 SVGAGI. Trimming removed 8 bases from V and 3 bases from J, with 12 bases in between. The CDR3 loop is CASRPAATDTQYF. CDR3 in DNA: TGTGCCAGCCGGCCAGCGGCGACAGATACGCAGTATTTT.

This clonotype was counted between two and nine times. The rearrangement uses TRBV7-8 and TRBJ1-3; D is undetermined. The CDR3 length is 12 residues. Germline CDR1 reads SGHVS; CDR2 reads FQNEAQ. Between the trimmed V and J ends, which lost 5 bases and 4 bases, there was a span of 6 bases. DNA of the CDR3: TGTGCCAGCAGCCCCTGGGGAAACACCATATATTTT. Translating it yields CASSPWGNTIYF. The full variable domain, in which reference TRBV7-8 and TRBJ1-3 provide the parts outside the CDR3, is GAGVSQSPRYKVAKRGQDVALRCDPISGHVSLFWYQQALGQGPEFLTYFQNEAQLDKSGLPSDRFFAERPEGSVSTLKIQRTQQEDSAVYLCASSPWGNTIYFGEGSWLTVV.

The genes are TRBV6-1 and TRBJ2-2, with D perhaps matching TRBD2 (6 bases). Germline V gene data show CDR1 as MNHNS and CDR2 as SASEGT. Deletions cut 6 bases from V and 6 bases from J, with 14 bases between. The CDR3 totals 14 residues. CDR3 protein: CASSQDYLSGELFF. The CDR3 coding sequence is TGTGCCAGCAGCCAGGACTACCTTTCCGGGGAGCTGTTTTTT.

This clonotype was detected only a few times. This chain uses TRBV20-1 with TRBJ1-2; no reliable D call. CDR1 is DFQATT, CDR2 SNEGSKA, per germline (reference sequence). The CDR3 length is 9 residues. The DNA of the CDR3 is TGCACCCCGGGCGGCGGCTACACCTTC. It is translated as CTPGGGYTF.

Many counts were recorded for this clonotype. The chain carries TRBV10-3 and TRBJ2-4, with TRBD2 matching 11 bases. J was trimmed by 0 bases and V by 6 bases; bases with no gene match: 4. Germline-derived CDR1 and CDR2 are ENHRY and SYGVKD. The CDR3 spans 16 residues. The CDR3 loop reads CAISLAGGLAKNIQYF. DNA for the CDR3: TGTGCCATCAGCCTAGCGGGAGGTCTAGCCAAAAACATTCAGTACTTC.

The V gene is TRBV6-1, the J gene TRBJ2-3, with 8 bases fitting TRBD1. CDR3 length: 14 residues. The germline gives CDR1 MNHNS, CDR2 SASEGT. Germline trimming cut 6 bases from V and 4 bases from J; bases unmatched to any gene: 6. CDR3 coding DNA: TGTGCCAGCAGCCTGACAGGGGAGTCAGATACGCAGTATTTT. Its translation is CASSLTGESDTQYF.

This clonotype was picked up many times. J is TRBJ1-2 and V is TRBV12-3 or TRBV12-4; 7 bases are a match to TRBD1. Trimming removed 4 bases from V and 8 bases from J; junction bases left unmatched: 13. The CDR3 spans 15 residues. The CDR3 sequence: CASSSYRGFVLGYTF. CDR3 nucleotide sequence: TGTGCCAGCAGTTCGTACAGGGGTTTCGTGTTGGGCTACACCTTC.

The sample holds a few counts of this clonotype. The rearrangement uses TRBV7-8 and TRBJ1-5, with D uncertain. Germline CDR1 SGHVS, CDR2 FQNEAQ. The germline V and J ends were trimmed by 2 bases and 1 base, with 9 bases remaining between them. CDR3 length equals 15 residues. The CDR3 bases are TGTGCCAGCAGCTTACTTAAGGTCAGCAATCAGCCCCAGCATTTT. Protein: CASSLLKVSNQPQHF.

The chain links TRBV7-9 to TRBJ1-1; D uncertain. The CDR3 has 14 amino acids. Germline loops: CDR1 SEHNR, CDR2 FQNEAQ (reference sequence). V was pared by 2 bases and J by 3 bases, with 10 bases between. Written as DNA, the CDR3 is TGTGCCAGCAGCTTATTTGGGGTGCACACTGAAGCTTTCTTT. It translates to CASSLFGVHTEAFF.

The rearrangement uses TRBV20-1 and TRBJ2-7, with D maybe TRBD1 (5 bases). The V end lost 1 base, the J end lost 0 bases, and 10 bases lay between the germline ends. CDR1 is DFQATT and CDR2 is SNEGSKA in the germline V gene (reference sequence). The CDR3 has 14 amino acids. The DNA of the CDR3 is TGCAGTGCTAGAGGTCAGGGTTTCTCCTACGAGCAGTACTTC. Translated, it gives CSARGQGFSYEQYF.

This clonotype was counted at least ten times. The rearrangement uses TRBV4-2 and TRBJ1-1; possible D gene TRBD1, 6 bases. Trimming shortened V by 3 bases and J by 2 bases, and 10 bases separated the two germline ends. The CDR3 covers 14 residues. Germline CDR1 reads LGHNA; CDR2 reads YNFKEQ. In DNA form, the CDR3 reads TGTGCCAGCAGCCAGACAGGAGCTAACACTGAAGCTTTCTTT. This gives the protein CASSQTGANTEAFF.

The chain combines TRBV10-3 with TRBJ2-7; 8 nucleotides agree with TRBD2. The V gene's germline CDR1 is ENHRY and CDR2 SYGVKD. Trimming cost V 8 bases and J 4 bases; bases outside gene matches: 4. The CDR3 consists of 12 residues. DNA for the CDR3: TGTGCCATCGGGAGCGGGAGTTACGAGCAGTACTTC. It encodes CAIGSGSYEQYF.

V gene TRBV19 combines with J gene TRBJ2-7, with TRBD2 matching 8 bases. The germline gives CDR1 LNHDA, CDR2 SQIVND (reference sequence). Trimming took 5 bases from V and 4 from J; bases not matched to a gene: 7. The CDR3 consists of 14 residues. The CDR3 reads CASSPGTRGYEQYF. For the CDR3, the DNA is TGTGCCAGTAGTCCCGGGACTAGAGGATACGAGCAGTACTTC.

The chain uses TRBV7-6 and TRBJ2-1; 12 bases fit TRBD2. V lost 4 bases to trimming and J lost 9 bases; unmatched junction nucleotides: 10. The length of the CDR3 is 16 residues. Germline CDR1 reads SGHVS; CDR2 reads FNYEAQ. The CDR3 is CASSSPGLAGKGEQFF. The CDR3 DNA is TGTGCCAGCAGCTCCCCCGGACTAGCGGGAAAGGGTGAGCAGTTCTTC. The whole variable domain, remainder taken from reference TRBV7-6 and TRBJ2-1, is GAGVSQSPRYKVTKRGQDVALRCDPISGHVSLYWYRQALGQGPEFLTYFNYEAQQDKSGLPNDRFSAERPEGSISTLTIQRTEQRDSAMYRCASSSPGLAGKGEQFFGPGTRLTVL.

The V and J genes are TRBV7-8 and TRBJ1-5, with no clear D. CDR3 length: 13 residues. V was pared by 3 bases and J by 4 bases, with 7 bases between. The V gene's germline CDR1 is SGHVS and CDR2 FQNEAQ. The chain's CDR3 is CASSFKINQPQHF. The CDR3, as DNA: TGTGCCAGCAGCTTTAAAATTAATCAGCCCCAGCATTTT.

The chain joins TRBV14 to TRBJ2-1; 10 positions agree with TRBD2. This CDR3 region has 16 residues. The junction had 12 bases not matched to a gene; V was cut back by 3 bases and J by 10 bases. Per germline, CDR1 SGHDN and CDR2 FVKESK. The CDR3 here is CASSQGASGSTWEQFF. The CDR3 DNA reads as TGTGCCAGCAGCCAGGGAGCTAGCGGGAGTACATGGGAGCAGTTCTTC.

In its sample, this clonotype was seen a few times. The junction does not match germline at one end; this may be a read error. CDR3 bases: TGTGCCAGTAGTCTAGAAGTTGACTCCTACGAGCAGTACTTC. Its protein is CASSLEVDSYEQYF. This chain joins TRBV19 and TRBJ2-7; no clear D. CDR3 length: 14 residues. CDR1 and CDR2 from the germline V gene are LNHDA and SQIVND (reference sequence).

This clonotype came up many times. This CDR3 reads CATREIPGQGYEQYF. The DNA of the CDR3 is TGTGCCACCAGAGAAATCCCGGGACAGGGCTACGAGCAGTACTTC. The rearrangement links TRBV15 to TRBJ2-7; 9 bases map to TRBD1. The CDR3 runs 15 residues. The J segment lost 3 bases and the V segment lost 6 bases, leaving 9 bases of the junction unmatched. Germline V gene lookup returns CDR1 LNHNV and CDR2 YYDKDF (reference sequence).

In this sample, this clonotype turned up a few times. The chain is built from TRBV7-6 and TRBJ2-7, with 11 bases aligning to TRBD1. V shed 2 bases, J shed 2 bases, and the junction held 8 bases outside the gene matches. There are 17 residues in the CDR3. Per the germline V gene, CDR1 is SGHVS and CDR2 is FNYEAQ. The CDR3, as DNA: TGTGCCAGCAGCTTACTAGGGATGGGACAGGGGGCCTACGAGCAGTACTTC. This sequence encodes CASSLLGMGQGAYEQYF.

In DNA form, the CDR3 reads TGTGCCAGCAGCCAAGATGTATTTCCCGGGGGCGGCACAGATACGCAGTATTTT. This translates into CASSQDVFPGGGTDTQYF. The genes are TRBV4-2 and TRBJ2-3; tentatively, D is TRBD1 or TRBD2 (6 bases each). Germline V gene data show CDR1 as LGHNA and CDR2 as YNFKEQ. Trimming took 0 bases from V and 1 from J, leaving 17 bases between them. The CDR3 sequence is 18 residues long.